This TCR beta chain was sequenced for a study of cytomegalovirus exposure and HLA in healthy donors. Regarding the study as a whole: For TCR beta chains, V- and J-gene trimming was later linked to a missense DCLRE1C variant.

Both 60 Vbeta primers and 13 Jbeta primers went into the PCR. TCRdb's copy holds only in-frame clones and misses some; the assay was immunoSEQ multiplex PCR. The repertoire holds 150,000 to 160,000 clones, with around 79% as singletons. Germline V CDR1 and CDR2: MNHEY, SMNVEV (reference sequence). The CDR3 is 13 residues long. The germline V and J ends were trimmed by 5 bases and 4 bases, with 12 bases remaining between them. This clone appeared a few times. What it binds is unknown. This sequence originates from a man aged 25-45 years in good health and CMV-seropositive. V usage is TRBV27 and J usage is TRBJ2-7, with D possibly TRBD1 on 6 matching bases. What was sequenced was PBMCs. CDR3 in amino acids: CASSPLQGYEQYF. In nucleotides, the CDR3 is TGTGCCAGCAGTCCATTACAGGGTTACGAGCAGTACTTC.